What follows are 10 T cell receptor beta chains derived from one specimen sequenced in a study of T cell responses to AZD1222 COVID-19 vaccine (dated by TCRdb to the early 2020s). The sample's time point, from its label and the paper: about 28 days (+/-7) after the second vaccine dose. Library preparation was by the immunoSEQ multiplex PCR assay. Imported from immuneACCESS, the table was reduced by TCRdb to in-frame sequences with V and J called. These copies leave out some clones; in studies compared against another copy, an unresolved V gene accounts for under half, and the cause of the remainder is not known. A total of 150,000 to 200,000 clones appear in this sample, around 90% of them only once. The top ten clones comprise more than 1.5% of the sample. The sample in question was peripheral blood, obtained 28 days after the second AZD1222 dose. Source of these receptors: an adult who received the AZD1222 COVID-19 vaccine.

The chain joins TRBV12-3 or TRBV12-4 to TRBJ1-4; D might be TRBD1 (5 bases). Trimming pared 6 bases from V and 15 bases from J, leaving 20 bases between. There are 13 residues in the CDR3. In nucleotides, the CDR3 is TGTGCCAGCAGGACCTCAAGCCGGGACCTAGTGTTTTTT. Translated: CASRTSSRDLVFF.

The V and J genes are TRBV4-3 and TRBJ1-4, with 10 bases matching TRBD1. Germline V gene lookup returns CDR1 LGHNA and CDR2 YSLEER. This CDR3 spans 15 amino acids. V was pared by 10 bases and J by 6 bases, with 11 bases of the junction left unmatched. CDR3 protein: CATGPGTGVDEKLFF. DNA for the CDR3: TGCGCCACCGGTCCCGGGACAGGGGTGGATGAAAAACTGTTTTTT.

The chain links TRBV5-1 to TRBJ1-1; no clear D gene. V lost 4 bases and J lost 1, with 8 bases in between. The CDR3 has 13 residues. Germline values: CDR1 SGHRS, CDR2 YFSETQ. The CDR3: CASSTDGNTEAFF. The DNA for the CDR3 is TGCGCCAGCAGCACGGACGGGAACACTGAAGCTTTCTTT.

The V and J genes are TRBV3-1 (or the pseudogene TRBV3-2) and TRBJ1-1, with D possibly being TRBD1 (6 bases). Trimming pared 7 bases from V and 1 base from J, leaving 13 bases between. The CDR3 loop spans 14 amino acids. CDR1 LGHDT and CDR2 YNNKEL come from the germline V gene (reference sequence). In DNA, the CDR3 is TGTGCCAGCACCCATACGACAGGGAACACTGAAGCTTTCTTT. This translates into CASTHTTGNTEAFF.

The chain couples TRBV28 to TRBJ1-5, with D unclear. Trimming left V 6 bases short and J 2 bases short, with 11 bases between. Germline V lookup: CDR1 MDHEN, CDR2 SYDVKM. The CDR3 covers 14 residues. CDR3 region: CASRKDRGNQPQHF. CDR3 sequence (DNA): TGTGCCAGCAGGAAAGATAGGGGCAATCAGCCCCAGCATTTT.

The chain's CDR3 is CASRGPRHQSSYEQYF. The CDR3 DNA reads as TGTGCCAGCAGGGGACCCCGGCACCAGAGCTCCTACGAGCAGTACTTC. The chain links TRBV28 to TRBJ2-7; either TRBD1 or TRBD2 may fit D (5 bases each). This CDR3 comprises 16 residues. CDR1 MDHEN and CDR2 SYDVKM come from the germline V gene. V gave up 6 bases and J gave up 0 bases, with 18 bases separating them.

This sequence joins TRBV7-2 and TRBJ2-4; weak D call: TRBD2 (7 bases). This CDR3 comprises 15 residues. Germline-derived CDR1 and CDR2 are SGHTA and FQGNSA. The V end was cut by 1 base, the J end by 5 bases, with 12 bases between. The CDR3 nucleotides read TGTGCCAGCAGCTTAGGTGGGGGGGCTCAAAACATTCAGTACTTC. Translation gives CASSLGGGAQNIQYF.

V is TRBV24-1 and J is TRBJ1-5; TRBD1 is a possible D gene (6 bases). The CDR3 consists of 15 residues. Trimming removed 4 bases at V and 7 bases at J, with 16 bases between. Germline V gene sequence: CDR1 KGHDR, CDR2 SFDVKD. CDR3 sequence (DNA): TGTGCCACCAGTGACCCCGGGGGGGCGGAGCAGCCCCAGCATTTT. It yields the protein CATSDPGGAEQPQHF.

The chain combines TRBV18 with TRBJ2-3; possibly TRBD1 for D (5 bases). V was pared by 3 bases and J by 2 bases, with 9 bases between. This CDR3 is 14 amino acids long. CDR1 is KGHSH and CDR2 is LQKENI in the germline V gene. This CDR3 is CASSPFRDTDTQYF. The CDR3 DNA reads as TGTGCCAGCTCACCCTTCAGGGACACAGATACGCAGTATTTT.

This chain uses TRBV28 with TRBJ1-4; unclear D gene. Germline V gene data show CDR1 as MDHEN and CDR2 as SYDVKM. With 10 bases removed from V and 5 bases from J, the gap between germline ends came to 5 bases. The CDR3 spans 10 residues. The CDR3 loop reads CATSNEKLFF. The DNA of the CDR3 is TGTGCCACCTCGAATGAAAAACTGTTTTTT.